This T cell receptor (beta chain) was sequenced for a study of cytomegalovirus exposure and HLA in healthy donors (dated by TCRdb to about 2017). Regarding the complete study: According to an earlier analysis of several hundred of the donors, some 180 million T cells yielded 117 million unique TCR beta sequences and approximately 300 Gb of sequence data. The study was designed to test whether signatures of past pathogen exposure could be identified by cataloging public T cell receptors. In a later analysis, previously published TCR beta repertoires from about 670 donors were re-analyzed and high-resolution HLA genotyping was added so that TCR occurrence patterns could be studied. A later genetic analysis used genome-wide SNP genotypes for about 60% of the roughly 700 donors, treating that subset as a discovery cohort. Donor age, sex, ethnicity and CMV serostatus were collected together with the repertoire data. An earlier analysis of 587 of the donors applied high-throughput TCR beta sequencing to assess whether each TCR beta V gene segment acted as functional or pseudogenic. Among some 400 genotyped donors of the cohort, an average of around 240,000 unique TCR beta nucleotide sequences were sequenced per donor, around 20% of them non-productive. Both class I and class II loci were covered by HLA typing, at four-digit resolution. Every discovery cohort repertoire had been produced on one sequencing platform. The number of typed donors differed by locus: roughly 620-640 for A, B, C, DRB1 and DQB1; 522 for DQA1; around 580 for DPA1; and 450 to 480 for DPB1. Among the approximately 430 genotyped donors, under 90% belonged to the genetic ancestry cluster associated with self-reported Caucasian donors. A separate validation cohort of roughly 130 different subjects was used in addition to the roughly 700-subject first cohort. The study used immunosequencing to profile the T cell repertoires of several hundred subjects and linked those repertoires to cytomegalovirus serostatus. About 280 gigabases of sequencing data and 78 million or so unique TCR sequences were included in an early release covering 500 to 750 HLA-typed donors. Rather than drawing on any new phenotypic data, the later analysis identified candidate immune exposures from TCR beta sequences and the way those sequences occurred across donors. The study combined high-throughput TCR immunosequencing, statistical association of individual TCRs with disease status, and machine learning to predict cytomegalovirus infection status. A few DR-DQ haplotypes were treated as single units for association and clustering because of strong linkage in the cohort. On the study overall, not on this receptor specifically: A later analysis found that HLA-associated TCR beta chains were more clonally expanded and had lower generation probabilities than equally common non-associated chains. Because some donors lacked HLA typing at each locus, the association tests relied only on the typed subset. A later genetic analysis associated a missense DCLRE1C variant with V-gene and J-gene trimming of TCR beta chains, and an independent cohort replicated the association. In a later analysis, TCR association rates were found to vary across HLA loci, with the most associated TCRs seen for DRB1 alleles and the fewest for HLA-C alleles. The 87-base-pair reads could not distinguish some IMGT-functional V segments, including TRBV6-2 and TRBV6-3, so those segments were excluded. Assigning TCR associations to individual alleles was difficult when HLA alleles, especially DR and DQ, strongly co-occurred. In a later analysis, several top co-occurrence clusters were reported to appear linked to parvovirus B19, influenza, CMV and Epstein-Barr virus. A further reported finding was that TCR beta sequences accurately predicted the HLA-A and HLA-B alleles for most subjects in the first cohort. In an earlier analysis of some 500 of the donors, most TCR beta V segments were observed in productive rearrangements about 87% or about 30% of the time, broadly matching IMGT annotations. Across donors, most TCR sequences were observed very rarely, whereas some public TCRs were present in many individuals. In the study, 164 TCR beta chains were listed as associated with cytomegalovirus. A later analysis associated about 17,000 TCR beta sequences with specific HLA alleles at a false discovery rate of 0.05. It was suggested by the authors that the approach could potentially be generalized to other disease states and immunological phenotypes. According to a later genetic analysis, donors in an Asian-associated ancestry cluster had fewer N-insertions in productive TCRs than the approximately 700-donor mean. A few of the identified cytomegalovirus-associated TCR beta chains were confirmed in vitro to be specific for cytomegalovirus antigens. A cluster of highly shared sequence variants was judged likely to represent a technical artifact of the sequencing pipeline. Immune exposure information for the cohort was limited to CMV serostatus. Because counts were too low, roughly 18 rarely observed V segments, including chromosome 9 orphons, were left out of the earlier analysis of about 620 of the donors. Linkage disequilibrium might explain the correlated functional status among segregating V segments, but an unknown experimental factor could not be excluded. The classifier was reported to diagnose cytomegalovirus status with high specificity and sensitivity in both the original and validation cohorts. This cohort had only TCR beta chains sequenced, and the lack of alpha or paired-chain data limited which features could be detected. Roughly uniform sequencing depth across donors was assumed in presence/absence analyses, although this assumption may not hold. In a later analysis, most CMV-associated TCR beta chains were found to appear HLA-restricted, with HLA associations seemingly driven largely by CMV exposure.

The cohort comprised fewer than 700 healthy bone marrow donors. All cohort members were sampled while nominally healthy, although unrecorded immune exposures were likely present. The donor tested CMV seronegative and was one of the 352 seronegative cohort members. Every donor gave a peripheral blood sample, and the peripheral blood mononuclear cells from that sample were used for TCR beta sequencing. Genomic DNA was extracted from the blood cell samples with the Qiagen DNeasy Blood Extraction Kit. As to this clone: No antigen is known for it. No qualities accompany the bases; no much larger clone lies one base away.

Libraries were constructed by the immunoSEQ multiplex PCR assay. For the multiplex PCR, a mixture combining 60 forward primers for TCR Vbeta segments and 13 reverse primers for TCR Jbeta segments was used. A multiplex PCR assay on genomic DNA amplified the CDR3 region of rearranged TCR beta genes. On the Illumina HiSeq System, the amplified TCR beta libraries were sequenced as 87-base-pair reads. Processing in the source paper ran as follows. A later analysis counted some 74 million unique TCR beta chains across the 500 to 850 repertoires, and approximately 11 million of these chains were shared by at least two donors. A nearest-neighbor algorithm error-corrected the raw reads and collapsed the reads into unique sequences, merging closely related sequences to remove PCR and sequencing errors. V, D and J gene segments were assigned by aligning CDR3 sequences to IMGT reference sequences. For a sequence to be retained, a match of at least six nucleotides to both a V gene segment and a J gene segment was required. A rearrangement counted as productive if the CDR3 had no stop codons and remained in frame with V and J, and every other rearrangement counted as non-productive. Following IMGT convention, CDR3 was defined as the stretch from the second conserved V-encoded cysteine up to the conserved J-encoded phenylalanine. Sequences without an unambiguous match to a single V gene segment were excluded from the earlier analysis of over 500 of the donors. An earlier analysis of over 450 of the donors classified V segments as functional when productive rearrangements were above 56.7% and as segregating when the standard deviation between donors was above 5%. A statistical classification framework was built for diagnosing cytomegalovirus status from the catalog of TCR beta chain sequences. V and J gene assignment, in a later analysis, came from comparing TCR nucleotide sequences with IMGT/GENE-DB human TR gene sequences. A later analysis assigned CDR3 sequences and most-parsimonious VDJ recombination scenarios with the TCRdist pipeline. In a later analysis, every TCR beta chain was defined by the combination of its CDR3 amino acid sequence and its V-gene family, and reads without a unique V-gene family were dropped. As a way to deal with suspected cross-contamination and a sequencing artifact, a later analysis dropped over 550 nucleotide sequences that were highly shared and had low generation probability. For each public chain, a later analysis derived a clonal expansion index from normalized ranks of inferred template counts within each repertoire. In a later analysis, generation probabilities were computed using a VDJ recombination model fitted to out-of-frame rearrangements, and the results were checked against IGoR. In a later analysis, hypergeometric tests were used to score TCR-TCR, TCR-HLA and TCR-CMV co-occurrence, with a repertoire-size bias correction applied to TCR pairs. To estimate false discovery rates, a later analysis permuted the HLA or CMV assignments 20 times. In a later analysis, co-occurring TCRs were grouped using DBSCAN, with TCRdist sequence similarity added in when clustering inside HLA-allele-positive subsets. Repertoires with fewer than 30,000 or more than 120,000 public chains, plus five repertoires with anomalous nucleotide sharing, were excluded from co-occurrence clustering. TCRdb provides this immuneACCESS table in a form limited to in-frame rearrangements. Some clones are lacking; in checked studies, under half of them reflect an unresolved V gene, and why the rest are absent is not known. Clone size and V and J calls were adopted from that table, with D and trimming inferred from the DNA. In this sample the table shows 95,000 to 150,000 clones, over 80% of which occur a single time. The ten largest clonotypes hold about 0.22% of the sample.

CDR1 and CDR2 are drawn from the germline V gene (reference sequence): LNHDA, SQIVND. Measured from the cysteine to the phenylalanine, the CDR3 is 12 residues long. The read is trimmed to its CDR3 DNA, 36 bases read in frame from base 1. V drops 4 bases and J drops 6 bases, leaving 7 bases in between. The sequence joins TRBV19 to TRBJ2-1; no D segment can be confidently identified. The TCR originated in a middle-aged man in good health and CMV-seronegative. Material: PBMCs. The CDR3 has the sequence CASSTTRNEQFF. The sequenced DNA: TGTGCCAGTAGTACTACGCGCAATGAGCAGTTCTTC.